Shown below are 20 T cell receptor beta chains from a single sample sequenced in a study of shared T cell receptors in the human thymus. Profiling relied on immunoSEQ multiplex PCR, and the TCRdb table lists in-frame clones only, not all of them. The data show about 540,000 clones, with approximately 78% seen just once and more than 0.01% held by the top ten. The same sample was also used in a study of human thymus T cells.

Sequencing input: thymocytes. All receptors come from a boy under three years old with a congenital heart defect.

The J gene is TRBJ2-1, the V gene TRBV6-5; 13 bases are a match to TRBD2. This CDR3 has 16 amino acids. The V gene's germline CDR1 is MNHEY and CDR2 SVGAGI. The V and J ends lost 2 bases and 8 bases, in that order; junction bases with no gene match: 6. This CDR3 reads CASSYAWTSGSDEQFF. CDR3 nucleotides: TGTGCCAGCAGTTACGCTTGGACTAGCGGGAGCGATGAGCAGTTCTTC.

The chain recombines TRBV7-8 with TRBJ1-1; the D is unclear. Germline V CDR1 and CDR2: SGHVS, FQNEAQ. Deletions cut 3 bases from V and 1 base from J, with 12 bases between. The CDR3 is 15 residues long. CDR3 DNA sequence: TGTGCCAGCAGCTTGTGCCGGGAGGGGAACACTGAAGCTTTCTTT. Translation gives CASSLCREGNTEAFF.

The sample holds one count of this clone. The rearrangement links TRBV15 to TRBJ2-7; 9 bases line up with TRBD2. Trimming at V came to 5 bases and at J to 9 bases, leaving 17 bases not matched to a gene. CDR1 and CDR2 from the germline V gene are LNHNV and YYDKDF (reference sequence). The CDR3 totals 16 residues. The CDR3 loop reads CATSHSGGSEEPGQYF. The CDR3 bases are TGTGCCACCAGCCACAGCGGGGGGTCGGAGGAACCCGGGCAGTACTTC.

CDR3 in DNA: TGTGCCAGTAGTGTGGCAGGGGGAAGTCAGCCCCAGCATTTT. It codes for CASSVAGGSQPQHF. This sequence joins TRBV19 and TRBJ1-5, with TRBD1 matching over 7 bases. V was pared by 5 bases and J by 6 bases, with 7 bases of the junction left unmatched. The CDR3 sequence is 14 residues long. Looked up from germline, CDR1 is LNHDA and CDR2 is SQIVND (reference sequence).

Only a few counts were recorded for this clone. The chain employs TRBV4-3 and TRBJ2-1; 8 nucleotides agree with TRBD2. The germline V gene has CDR1 LGHNA and CDR2 YSLEER. The V segment lost 1 base and the J segment 7 bases; nucleotides outside the gene matches: 9. CDR3 length: 16 residues. The CDR3 DNA reads as TGCGCCAGCAGCCAAGTAAGACGGGAGGGCCCAAATGAGCAGTTCTTC. Protein sequence: CASSQVRREGPNEQFF.

A few counts support this clone. V gene TRBV14 combines with J gene TRBJ2-7; TRBD2 is a possible D gene (5 bases). Germline assignment: CDR1 SGHDN and CDR2 FVKESK. Trimming left V 5 bases short and J 3 bases short, with 11 bases between. The CDR3 has 13 residues. CDR3 protein: CASSTTRSYEQYF. CDR3 sequence (DNA): TGTGCCAGCAGCACAACTAGAAGCTACGAGCAGTACTTC.

V and J are TRBV7-9 and TRBJ2-1; 11 nucleotides agree with TRBD2. J was trimmed by 10 bases and V by 5 bases; bases with no gene match: 13. In germline, CDR1 is SEHNR, CDR2 FQNEAQ (reference sequence). The CDR3 is 16 amino acids. CDR3 protein: CASSQILAGVFEEQFF. In DNA, the CDR3 is TGTGCCAGCAGCCAAATACTAGCGGGAGTCTTTGAAGAGCAGTTCTTC.

The CDR3 nucleotides read TGCGCCAGCAGCTTCAGTACTAGCGGTAACTACGAGCAGTACTTC. This sequence encodes CASSFSTSGNYEQYF. V gene TRBV5-1 combines with J gene TRBJ2-7; 8 nucleotides line up with TRBD2. CDR1 SGHRS and CDR2 YFSETQ come from the germline V gene. CDR3 length: 15 amino acids. Trimming removed 2 bases from V and 3 bases from J; junction bases left unmatched: 7.

The chain employs TRBV7-6 and TRBJ2-3, with 11 positions matching TRBD1. The CDR3 has 17 amino acids. J was trimmed by 5 bases and V by 3 bases; bases with no gene match: 10. From germline, CDR1 is SGHVS and CDR2 FNYEAQ. CDR3 DNA sequence: TGTGCCAGCAGCTTGGGTTCCGGGACAGGGGGAATAGATACGCAGTATTTT. Translation gives CASSLGSGTGGIDTQYF.

The genes are TRBV10-3 and TRBJ1-5, with 8 bases identical to TRBD1. CDR1 ENHRY and CDR2 SYGVKD come from the germline V gene. The junction had 2 bases not matched to a gene; V was cut back by 8 bases and J by 2 bases. The length of the CDR3 is 13 residues. CDR3 sequence reads: CAIGQGGNQPQHF. CDR3 nucleotide sequence: TGTGCCATCGGACAGGGTGGCAATCAGCCCCAGCATTTT.

CDR3 bases: TGTGCCAGCAGTGGCGGCCCTACGGAGACCCAGTACTTC. This translates into CASSGGPTETQYF. This chain joins TRBV27 and TRBJ2-5, with D hard to call. The CDR3 runs to 13 residues. V lost 5 bases to trimming and J lost 5 bases, with 12 bases between them. Per germline, CDR1 MNHEY and CDR2 SMNVEV (reference sequence).

The rearrangement links TRBV19 to TRBJ1-1, with D perhaps matching TRBD1 (5 bases). Germline V gene lookup returns CDR1 LNHDA and CDR2 SQIVND (reference sequence). This CDR3 region has 14 residues. V lost 1 base to trimming and J lost 1 base, with 7 bases between them. The CDR3 sequence: CASSIAGQNTEAFF. The CDR3 nucleotides are TGTGCCAGTAGTATAGCCGGACAGAACACTGAAGCTTTCTTT. The complete variable domain, with remaining parts taken from reference TRBV19 and TRBJ1-1, reads DGGITQSPKYLFRKEGQNVTLSCEQNLNHDAMYWYRQDPGQGLRLIYYSQIVNDFQKGDIAEGYSVSREKKESFPLTVTSAQKNPTAFYLCASSIAGQNTEAFFGQGTRLTVV.

This CDR3 reads CASSVGTDLYTDTQYF. The DNA for the CDR3 is TGTGCCAGCAGCGTAGGGACAGACCTATACACAGATACGCAGTATTTT. V and J are TRBV9 and TRBJ2-3, with a tentative D call TRBD1 (6 bases). The CDR3 is made up of 16 amino acids. V shed 0 bases and J shed 2 bases, with 13 bases lying between them. In germline, CDR1 is SGDLS, CDR2 YYNGEE. Supplemented by reference TRBV9 and TRBJ2-3, the full variable domain reads DSGVTQTPKHLITATGQRVTLRCSPRSGDLSVYWYQQSLDQGLQFLIQYYNGEERAKGNILERFSAQQFPDLHSELNLSSLELGDSALYFCASSVGTDLYTDTQYFGPGTRLTVL.

The chain uses TRBV10-3 and TRBJ2-5; 8 positions agree with TRBD2. After removal of 6 bases from V and 2 bases from J, the junction contained 8 bases not matched to a gene. Germline V gene data show CDR1 as ENHRY and CDR2 as SYGVKD. This CDR3 contains 15 residues. CDR3 DNA: TGTGCCATCAGGTTTTTAGCGGGACCACAAGAGACCCAGTACTTC. Its protein is CAIRFLAGPQETQYF.

The chain recombines TRBV29-1 with TRBJ2-1; D gene uncertain. Germline values: CDR1 SQVTM, CDR2 ANQGSEA. CDR3 size: 12 residues. The V gene lost 6 bases and the J gene lost 6 bases, with 12 bases spanning the gap. The CDR3 sequence: CSVSPVANEQFF. The DNA of the CDR3 is TGCAGCGTATCCCCAGTGGCCAATGAGCAGTTCTTC.

The chain combines TRBV27 with TRBJ2-7; no reliable D call. Germline values: CDR1 MNHEY, CDR2 SMNVEV (reference sequence). This CDR3 region has 14 residues. Trimming stripped 6 bases from V and 3 bases from J, with 15 bases between. The CDR3 DNA sequence: TGTGCCAGCAGGGAATTAGACGGAGTCTACGAGCAGTACTTC. It yields the protein CASRELDGVYEQYF.

The genes are TRBV4-3 and TRBJ2-1; D is undetermined. V dropped 2 bases and J dropped 2 bases, with 13 bases sitting between them. Germline lookup yields CDR1 LGHNA and CDR2 YSLEER. The CDR3 covers 16 residues. CDR3 sequence: CASSQNRLSPYNEQFF. CDR3 DNA: TGCGCCAGCAGCCAAAACCGGTTATCACCCTACAATGAGCAGTTCTTC.

This clone was counted a few times. The CDR3 loop is CASSESGLVGEQYF. The CDR3 nucleotides read TGCGCCAGCAGTGAGTCTGGACTAGTTGGCGAGCAGTACTTC. This chain joins TRBV10-2 and TRBJ2-7; 7 bases fit TRBD2. CDR1 is WSHSY and CDR2 is SAAADI in the germline V gene. The CDR3 has 14 amino acids. The junction had 5 bases not matched to a gene; V was cut back by 0 bases and J by 6 bases.

Concerning this clone itself: Distinct nucleotide sequences in the sample also encode this CDR3. The chain joins TRBV27 to TRBJ1-1; D gene ambiguous. V lost 0 bases and J lost 1, with 3 bases in between. The germline V gene encodes CDR1 MNHEY and CDR2 SMNVEV (reference sequence). The CDR3 extends over 13 amino acids. CDR3 in amino acids: CASSLSRNTEAFF. The CDR3 DNA is TGTGCCAGCAGTTTATCGCGGAACACTGAAGCTTTCTTT.

The rearrangement joins TRBV6-6 to TRBJ2-3; possibly TRBD2 for D (6 bases). The CDR3 totals 14 residues. Deletions cut 5 bases from V and 6 bases from J, with 15 bases between. Per the germline V gene, CDR1 is MNHNY and CDR2 is SVGAGI (reference sequence). The CDR3 sequence: CASSTPTSFDTQYF. The CDR3 nucleotides read TGTGCCAGCAGTACCCCGACTAGTTTCGATACGCAGTATTTT.